This T cell receptor beta chain originates from a study of post-analysis software for immune sequencing data. Study results and limitations: Multiple sclerosis patients had significantly lower normalized Chao1 diversity than controls. Co-batched samples clustered tightly together by F measure.

Presence of unique molecular identifiers characterized the TCR beta cDNA libraries. Each CDR3 protein is one row after TCRdb ran MiXCR on the PCR reads. The sample has about 150,000 distinct CDR3 sequences, 30% seen once; the top ten hold 1.5%. This clonotype was counted ten times or more. Its antigen is undetermined. The clonotype originates from a girl aged 10 to 17 with multiple sclerosis. The specimen was blood.

The CDR3 sequence: CASSLESSYNEQFF. CDR3 nucleotides: TGCGCCAGCAGCTTGGAAAGTTCCTACAATGAGCAGTTCTTC. The chain has TRBV5-1 and TRBJ2-1, with D unclear. CDR3 length equals 14 residues. V was cut by 0 bases and J by 1 base, with 5 bases left in between. CDR1 and CDR2 from the germline V gene are SGHRS and YFSETQ.